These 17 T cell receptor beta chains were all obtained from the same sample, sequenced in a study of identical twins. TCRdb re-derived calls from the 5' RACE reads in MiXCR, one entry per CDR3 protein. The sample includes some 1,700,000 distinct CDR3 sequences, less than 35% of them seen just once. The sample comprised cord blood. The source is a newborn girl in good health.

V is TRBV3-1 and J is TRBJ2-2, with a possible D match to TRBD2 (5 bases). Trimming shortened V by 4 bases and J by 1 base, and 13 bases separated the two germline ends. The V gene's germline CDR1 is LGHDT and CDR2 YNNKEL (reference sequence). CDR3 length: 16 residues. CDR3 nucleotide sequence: TGTGCCAGCAGCCTCGACTACCTCGGGAACACCGGGGAGCTGTTTTTT. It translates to CASSLDYLGNTGELFF.

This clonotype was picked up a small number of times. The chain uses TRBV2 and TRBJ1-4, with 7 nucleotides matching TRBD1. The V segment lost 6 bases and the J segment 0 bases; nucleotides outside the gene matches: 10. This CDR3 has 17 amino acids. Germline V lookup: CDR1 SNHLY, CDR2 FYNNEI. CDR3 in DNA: TGTGCCAGCAGGCTACAGGGGTTTTTCGCAACTAATGAAAAACTGTTTTTT. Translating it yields CASRLQGFFATNEKLFF.

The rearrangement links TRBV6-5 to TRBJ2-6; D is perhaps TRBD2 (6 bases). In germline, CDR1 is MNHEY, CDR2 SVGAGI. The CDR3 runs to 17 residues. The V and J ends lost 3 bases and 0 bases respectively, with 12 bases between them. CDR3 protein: CASSYLGGVSGANVLTF. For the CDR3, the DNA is TGTGCCAGCAGTTATCTTGGCGGGGTCTCTGGGGCCAACGTCCTGACTTTC.

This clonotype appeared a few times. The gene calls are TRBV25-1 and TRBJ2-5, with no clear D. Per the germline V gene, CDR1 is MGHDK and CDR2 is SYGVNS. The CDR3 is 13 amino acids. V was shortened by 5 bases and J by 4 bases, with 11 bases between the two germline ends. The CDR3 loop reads CASSPVFVETQYF. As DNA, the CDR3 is TGTGCCAGCAGTCCCGTCTTTGTAGAGACCCAGTACTTC.

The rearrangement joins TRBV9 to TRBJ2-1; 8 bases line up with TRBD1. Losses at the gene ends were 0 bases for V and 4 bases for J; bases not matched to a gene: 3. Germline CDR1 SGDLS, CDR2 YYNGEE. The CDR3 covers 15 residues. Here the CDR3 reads CASSVGDRLYNEQFF. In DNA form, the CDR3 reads TGTGCCAGCAGCGTAGGGGACAGGCTGTACAATGAGCAGTTCTTC.

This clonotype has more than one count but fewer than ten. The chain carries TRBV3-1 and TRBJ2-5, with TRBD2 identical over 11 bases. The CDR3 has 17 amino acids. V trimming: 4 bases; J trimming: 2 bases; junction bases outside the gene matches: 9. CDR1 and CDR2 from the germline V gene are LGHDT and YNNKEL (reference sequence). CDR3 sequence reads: CASSLHLAGGTQETQYF. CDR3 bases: TGTGCCAGCAGCCTCCACCTAGCGGGAGGAACACAAGAGACCCAGTACTTC.

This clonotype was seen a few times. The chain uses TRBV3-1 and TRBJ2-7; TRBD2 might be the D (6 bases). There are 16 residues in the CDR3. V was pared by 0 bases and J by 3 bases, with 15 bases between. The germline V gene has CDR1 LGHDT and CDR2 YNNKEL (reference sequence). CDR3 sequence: CASSQEIAANRYEQYF. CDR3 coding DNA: TGTGCCAGCAGCCAAGAGATAGCGGCAAACCGCTACGAGCAGTACTTC.

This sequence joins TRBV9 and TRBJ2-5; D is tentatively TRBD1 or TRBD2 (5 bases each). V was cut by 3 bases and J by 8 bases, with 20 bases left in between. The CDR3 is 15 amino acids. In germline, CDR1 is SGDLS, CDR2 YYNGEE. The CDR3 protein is CASSGGSPGYETQYF. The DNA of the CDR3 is TGTGCCAGCAGCGGGGGGTCCCCCGGTTATGAAACCCAGTACTTC.

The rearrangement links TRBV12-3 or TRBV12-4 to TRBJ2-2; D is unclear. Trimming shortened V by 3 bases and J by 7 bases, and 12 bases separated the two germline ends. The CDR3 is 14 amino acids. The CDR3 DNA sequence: TGTGCCAGCAGTTTCGCGCGCCGGCGCGGGGAGCTGTTTTTT. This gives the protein CASSFARRRGELFF.

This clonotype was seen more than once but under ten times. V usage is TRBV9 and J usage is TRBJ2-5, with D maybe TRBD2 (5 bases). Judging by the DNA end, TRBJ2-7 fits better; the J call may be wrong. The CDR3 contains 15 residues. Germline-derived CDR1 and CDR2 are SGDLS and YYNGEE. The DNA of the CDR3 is TGTGCCAGCAGCGTAGGACTAAAAAACTCTTACGAGCAGTACTTC. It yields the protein CASSVGLKNSYEQYF.

The CDR3 spells CASSFQALDQETQYF. DNA of the CDR3: TGTGCCAGCAGCTTCCAAGCGCTGGACCAAGAGACCCAGTACTTC. The V call is TRBV7-2, the J call TRBJ2-5; D call uncertain. In germline, CDR1 is SGHTA, CDR2 FQGNSA. CDR3 length: 15 residues. V was trimmed by 3 bases and J by 0 bases, leaving 11 bases between them.

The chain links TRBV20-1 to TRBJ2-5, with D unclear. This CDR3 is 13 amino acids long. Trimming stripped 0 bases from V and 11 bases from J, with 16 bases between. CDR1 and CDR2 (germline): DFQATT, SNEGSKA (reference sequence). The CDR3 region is CSARDKAHNEQYF. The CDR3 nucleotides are TGCAGTGCTAGAGATAAGGCTCACAATGAGCAGTACTTC.

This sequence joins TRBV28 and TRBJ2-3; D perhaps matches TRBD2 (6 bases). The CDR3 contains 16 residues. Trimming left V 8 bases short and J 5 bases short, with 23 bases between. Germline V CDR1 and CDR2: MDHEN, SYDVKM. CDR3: CASSTGTQEMGDTQYF. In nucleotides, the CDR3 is TGTGCCAGCTCCACCGGGACTCAGGAGATGGGAGATACGCAGTATTTT.

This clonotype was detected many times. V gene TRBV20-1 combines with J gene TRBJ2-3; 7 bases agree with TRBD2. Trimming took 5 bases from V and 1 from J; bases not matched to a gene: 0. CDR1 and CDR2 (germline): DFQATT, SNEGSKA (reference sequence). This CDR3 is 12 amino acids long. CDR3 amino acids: CSALAGTDTQYF. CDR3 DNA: TGCAGTGCTCTAGCGGGCACAGATACGCAGTATTTT.

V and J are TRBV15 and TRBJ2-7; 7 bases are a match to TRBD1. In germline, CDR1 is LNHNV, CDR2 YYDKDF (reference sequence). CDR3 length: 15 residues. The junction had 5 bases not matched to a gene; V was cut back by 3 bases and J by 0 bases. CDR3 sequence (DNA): TGTGCCACCAGCAGCGGATACAGGGGCTCCTACGAGCAGTACTTC. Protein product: CATSSGYRGSYEQYF.

CDR3 in amino acids: CASSPGTVPGGYTF. CDR3 sequence (DNA): TGTGCCAGCAGTCCCGGGACCGTTCCTGGTGGCTACACCTTC. V and J are TRBV12-3 or TRBV12-4 and TRBJ1-2; tentatively, D is TRBD1 (5 bases). There are 14 residues in the CDR3. Trimming took 5 bases from V and 7 from J, leaving 17 bases between them.

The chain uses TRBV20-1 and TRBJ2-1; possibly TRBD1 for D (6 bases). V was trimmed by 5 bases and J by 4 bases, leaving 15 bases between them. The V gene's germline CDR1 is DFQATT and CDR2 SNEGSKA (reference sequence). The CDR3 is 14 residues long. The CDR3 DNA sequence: TGCAGTGCTCCTTCTATTGACAGGTACAATGAGCAGTTCTTC. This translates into CSAPSIDRYNEQFF.